These T cell receptor beta chains were read from a single sample in a study of blood T cell repertoires in COVID-19. Sequencing used immunoSEQ multiplex PCR; TCRdb keeps in-frame clones, though not all of them. The table has approximately 260,000 clones, roughly three quarters seen once. The sequenced sample was peripheral blood. The receptors come from a woman in her 40s with active or convalescent COVID-19. CDR3s include the opening cysteine and the closing phenylalanine or tryptophan. The order of the fields is V gene, clone size, J gene, CDR3 protein. Clone size is not always given. Where it is, it says once, few, many or a class for expanded clones.

v_gene: TRBV15; abundance: NA; j_gene: TRBJ1-2; CDR3aa: CATSRGDRGRSYGYTF
v_gene: TRBV2; abundance: NA; j_gene: TRBJ2-2; CDR3aa: CASSETVLTGELFF
v_gene: TRBV2; abundance: NA; j_gene: TRBJ1-4; CDR3aa: CASSLAGQPNEKLFF
v_gene: TRBV12-3/TRBV12-4; abundance: NA; j_gene: TRBJ1-2; CDR3aa: CASSSGTGYTF
v_gene: TRBV6-5; abundance: NA; j_gene: TRBJ1-4; CDR3aa: CASRDRGTANEKLFF
v_gene: TRBV15; abundance: NA; j_gene: TRBJ1-1; CDR3aa: CATSRGEGTEAFF
v_gene: TRBV7-8; abundance: NA; j_gene: TRBJ1-2; CDR3aa: CASSFVGANYGYTF
v_gene: TRBV19; abundance: NA; j_gene: TRBJ1-4; CDR3aa: CASSILGQGGEKLFF
v_gene: TRBV27; abundance: NA; j_gene: TRBJ2-5; CDR3aa: CASSLRQYQETQYF
v_gene: TRBV6-5; abundance: few; j_gene: TRBJ1-1; CDR3aa: CASSYAPGTGTEAFF
v_gene: TRBV10-3; abundance: NA; j_gene: TRBJ2-1; CDR3aa: CAISESTGGNEQFF
v_gene: TRBV10-2; abundance: many; j_gene: TRBJ1-1; CDR3aa: CASSLDRSEAFF
v_gene: TRBV14; abundance: NA; j_gene: TRBJ1-2; CDR3aa: CASSQAGSYGYTF
v_gene: TRBV28; abundance: NA; j_gene: TRBJ1-2; CDR3aa: CASRMEDRDFYGYTF
v_gene: TRBV2; abundance: NA; j_gene: TRBJ1-2; CDR3aa: CASSEGARNGYTF
v_gene: TRBV18; abundance: NA; j_gene: TRBJ2-5; CDR3aa: CASSRPLTGDETQYF
v_gene: TRBV12-3/TRBV12-4; abundance: few; j_gene: TRBJ1-1; CDR3aa: CASSLAGVEAFF
v_gene: TRBV19; abundance: NA; j_gene: TRBJ1-3; CDR3aa: CASTDRGFSGNTIYF
v_gene: TRBV11-2; abundance: NA; j_gene: TRBJ2-5; CDR3aa: CASSSNWETQYF
v_gene: TRBV12-3/TRBV12-4; abundance: NA; j_gene: TRBJ1-2; CDR3aa: CASSPVTGFGYTF
v_gene: TRBV28; abundance: NA; j_gene: TRBJ1-1; CDR3aa: CASSPDRGQAFF
v_gene: TRBV11-2; abundance: NA; j_gene: TRBJ2-2; CDR3aa: CASSYWAGTGELFF
v_gene: TRBV4-2; abundance: NA; j_gene: TRBJ1-2; CDR3aa: CASSPDGYGYTF